This T cell receptor beta chain was recovered during a study of early T cells in non-severe SARS-CoV-2 infection. Study-level background: The sequenced material was bulk RNA from unsorted whole blood, and its chains were unpaired. Broader study findings: Matching results from VDJdb favored anti-spike CD8 responses, leaving private and CD4 specificities undetected.

Per germline, CDR1 SEHNR and CDR2 FQNEAQ (reference sequence). The length of the CDR3 is 17 residues. V lost 5 bases and J 1 base, leaving 20 bases between the germline ends. Only a few counts were recorded for this clonotype. Its target is unknown. Individual cDNA molecules were tagged with unique molecular identifiers, the study reported. TCRdb re-called the 5' RACE reads through MiXCR, storing one row per CDR3 protein. The sample has some 57,000 distinct CDR3 sequences; around 8.5% are singletons. V is TRBV7-9 and J is TRBJ1-1, with D perhaps matching TRBD1 (5 bases). This TCR came from an adult who was a healthcare worker with PCR-confirmed SARS-CoV-2 infection or an uninfected control (not recorded which). Sequenced sample: whole blood. The CDR3 bases are TGTGCCAGCAGCCCTCAAGTTAACAGGCTCCAGAACACTGAAGCTTTCTTT. It codes for CASSPQVNRLQNTEAFF.